A single T cell receptor (beta chain) is shown here with its context. These data belong to a study of blood T cell repertoires in COVID-19. Study overall: Italy, Spain and the United States were the sources of the convalescent and acute COVID-19 samples. PBMCs, B-cell-depleted T cells, or T cells were the source of the cDNA or gDNA that made up the material.

With V trimmed by 6 bases and J by 5 bases, 8 bases remained unmatched. The CDR3 runs 15 residues. Germline values: CDR1 SGHAT, CDR2 FQNNGV. Authors' analysis steps: For nucleated cells, counts were estimated from reference gene primer amplification. The protocol was immunoSEQ multiplex PCR, while the TCRdb copy is restricted to in-frame clones and leaves out a portion. That table gives V, J and clone size, and the DNA gave D and trimming. The data show about 280,000 clones, around nine tenths seen once. Material for sequencing was peripheral blood. The clonotype originates from a man in his forties or fifties with active or convalescent COVID-19. This chain links TRBV11-2 with TRBJ2-1; 9 nucleotides align to TRBD2. The CDR3 reads CASRKIAGANNEQFF. The CDR3 DNA reads as TGTGCCAGCAGGAAGATAGCGGGGGCGAACAATGAGCAGTTCTTC.